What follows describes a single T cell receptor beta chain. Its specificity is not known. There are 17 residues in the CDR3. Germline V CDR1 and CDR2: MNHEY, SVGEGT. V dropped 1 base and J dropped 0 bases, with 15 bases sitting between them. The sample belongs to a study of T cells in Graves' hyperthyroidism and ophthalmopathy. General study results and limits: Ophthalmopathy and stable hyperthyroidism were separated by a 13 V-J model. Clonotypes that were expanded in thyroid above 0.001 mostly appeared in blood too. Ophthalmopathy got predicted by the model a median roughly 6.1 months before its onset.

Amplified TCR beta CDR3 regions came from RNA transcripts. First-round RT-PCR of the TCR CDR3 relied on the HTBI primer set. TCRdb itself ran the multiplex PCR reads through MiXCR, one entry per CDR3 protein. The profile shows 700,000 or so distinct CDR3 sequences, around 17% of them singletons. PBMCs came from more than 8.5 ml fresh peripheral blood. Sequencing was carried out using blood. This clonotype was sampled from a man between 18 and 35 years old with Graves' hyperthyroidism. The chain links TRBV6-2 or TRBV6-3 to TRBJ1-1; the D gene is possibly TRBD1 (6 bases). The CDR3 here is CASSYWAEGGMNTEAFF. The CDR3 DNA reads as TGTGCCAGCAGTTACTGGGCCGAGGGGGGCATGAACACTGAAGCTTTCTTT.